This section outlines one T cell receptor beta chain sequence together with its context. Its antigen is still unknown. The table came from immunoSEQ multiplex PCR; TCRdb's copy has only in-frame clones and leaves some out. Altogether about 77,000 clones are present, around 88% being singletons, with the ten largest covering 0.76%. This sample is part of a study of OX40 agonist ivuxolimab in advanced cancers. On the study more broadly: Allowance was made for prior anti-PD-1, anti-PD-L1 or anti-CTLA-4 therapy, and 40% to 45% had some. Two patients with cutaneous melanoma and one with hepatocellular carcinoma, three in total, showed partial responses. Whole-study results and caveats: Averaged across samples, CD8+ T cells carried more expanded clones than CD4+ did.

Germline V lookup: CDR1 SGHRS, CDR2 YFSETQ. The V gene end was trimmed by 0 bases and the J gene end by 6 bases; junction bases not matched to a gene: 0. The CDR3 is 12 amino acids. The J gene is TRBJ2-7, the V gene TRBV5-1; TRBD1 agrees at 7 bases. This clonotype was sampled from an adult with an advanced solid tumor such as melanoma, head and neck, liver or kidney cancer. Specimen: CD4+ or CD8+ T cells sorted from blood, collected in a trial of the OX40 agonist ivuxolimab. CDR3 in amino acids: CASSLGQGEQYF. The CDR3 DNA reads as TGCGCCAGCAGCTTGGGACAGGGCGAGCAGTACTTC. Complete variable domain (other parts from reference TRBV5-1 and TRBJ2-7): KAGVTQTPRYLIKTRGQQVTLSCSPISGHRSVSWYQQTPGQGLQFLFEYFSETQRNKGNFPGRFSGRQFSNSRSEMNVSTLELGDSALYLCASSLGQGEQYFGPGTRLTVT.